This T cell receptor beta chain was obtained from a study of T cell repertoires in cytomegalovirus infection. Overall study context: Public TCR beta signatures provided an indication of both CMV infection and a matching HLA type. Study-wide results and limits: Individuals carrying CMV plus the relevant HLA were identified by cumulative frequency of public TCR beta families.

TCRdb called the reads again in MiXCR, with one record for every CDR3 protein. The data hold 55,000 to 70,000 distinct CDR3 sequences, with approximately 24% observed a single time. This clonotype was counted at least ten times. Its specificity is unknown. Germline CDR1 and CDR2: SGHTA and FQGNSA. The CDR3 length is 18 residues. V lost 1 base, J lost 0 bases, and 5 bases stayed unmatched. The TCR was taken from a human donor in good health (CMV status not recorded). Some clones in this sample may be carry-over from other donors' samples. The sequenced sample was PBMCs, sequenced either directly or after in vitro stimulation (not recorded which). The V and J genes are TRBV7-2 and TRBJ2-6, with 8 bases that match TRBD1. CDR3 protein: CASSLVTGASSGANVLTF. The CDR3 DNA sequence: TGTGCCAGCAGCTTAGTGACAGGGGCCAGCTCTGGGGCCAACGTCCTGACTTTC.